The rows below give T cell receptor beta chains drawn from one sample of a study of T-cell memory formation after mild COVID-19. TCRdb ran MiXCR on the 5' RACE reads and lists one entry per CDR3 protein. This sample has around 310,000 distinct CDR3 sequences, with approximately 22% found just once. Input material: PBMCs or a T cell subset sorted from them (not recorded which). The receptor set was obtained from a man younger than 35 who had mild COVID-19 (a few samples of this study predate the infection). Cell type and time point are not known. CDR3s include the opening cysteine and the closing phenylalanine or tryptophan. The D gene is left open where the match is weak. Some rows have no size entry. The others give once, few or many, or a class for an expanded clone.

clone_size d_call j_call v_call cdr3_nt cdr3_aa
few NA TRBJ1-4 TRBV5-1 TGCGCCAGCAGCTTGGTCGGCAGGGAAGACGAAAAACTGTTTTTT CASSLVGREDEKLFF
NA NA TRBJ1-3 TRBV5-1 TGCGCCAGCAGCCCGAGTGAATCTGGAAACACCATATATTTT CASSPSESGNTIYF
NA TRBD1 TRBJ2-1 TRBV12-3/TRBV12-4 TGTGCCAGCAGTTTTTTTGTGGGTCAGGGGGCAAACAATGAGCAGTTCTTC CASSFFVGQGANNEQFF
few TRBD2 TRBJ2-1 TRBV25-1 TGTGCCAGCAGTGAATCCACGGGGGGGGAATGGAATGAGCAGTTCTTC CASSESTGGEWNEQFF
NA NA TRBJ1-4 TRBV4-1 TGCGCCAGCAGCCAAAACTCGAGGACCGACGAAAAACTGTTTTTT CASSQNSRTDEKLFF
few NA TRBJ1-5 TRBV6-1 TGTGCCAGCAGTGTCCAGGGCGATAGCAATCAGCCCCAGCATTTT CASSVQGDSNQPQHF
few TRBD2 TRBJ2-1 TRBV2 TGTGCCAGCAGTGAAGCGTGGAGCGGGGGGGCCCAGAATGAGCAGTTCTTC CASSEAWSGGAQNEQFF
few NA TRBJ1-2 TRBV12-3/TRBV12-4 TGTGCCAGCAGTTTAGTGATACAGGGTTTCGGCTACACCTTC CASSLVIQGFGYTF
NA NA TRBJ1-3 TRBV5-1 TGCGCCAGCAGCTTAGCTCCGGACAGCTCTGGAAACACCATATATTTT CASSLAPDSSGNTIYF
NA NA TRBJ2-5 TRBV9 TGTGCCAGCAGCGTGACGTTTCAAGAGACCCAGTACTTC CASSVTFQETQYF
NA NA TRBJ2-6 TRBV11-2 TGTGCCAGCAGATACCCCCGGGGGAAAGGTCCCGGGGCCAACGTCCTGACTTTC CASRYPRGKGPGANVLTF
NA NA TRBJ1-2 TRBV20-1 TGCAGTGCTAGAGTTTTCGAATCAAAAGACAGGTCGTCTAACTATGGCTACACCTTC CSARVFESKDRSSNYGYTF
few NA TRBJ1-5 TRBV4-1 TGCGCCAGCAGCCACCTTGCTGCCGGGCCTCATCAGCCCCAGCATTTT CASSHLAAGPHQPQHF
few TRBD1 TRBJ2-5 TRBV20-1 TGCAGTGCTGTCCCCGGGACAGGACAAGAGACCCAGTACTTC CSAVPGTGQETQYF
few NA TRBJ2-3 TRBV5-1 TGCGCCAGCAGCTTTTCGAGCTCCGGCAGGGGAAGAACAGATACGCAGTATTTT CASSFSSSGRGRTDTQYF
NA TRBD1 TRBJ1-5 TRBV7-9 TGTGCCAGCAGCTCACAGGGGGGCAATCAGCCCCAGCATTTT CASSSQGGNQPQHF
NA TRBD1 TRBJ1-6 TRBV5-4 TGTGCCAGCAGCTTTGGCAGGGGGAATTCACCCCTCCACTTT CASSFGRGNSPLHF
NA NA TRBJ2-5 TRBV6-6 TGTGCCAGCAGTTACTCGATCGGAGTAGAGACCCAGTACTTC CASSYSIGVETQYF
NA NA TRBJ2-5 TRBV5-5 TGTGCCAGCAGCTTGTCCTACGCTCCTGGGACCCAGTACTTC CASSLSYAPGTQYF
once NA TRBJ1-1 TRBV7-8 TGTGCCAGCAGCACGACCAGGACAGTCAACACTGAAGCTTTCTTT CASSTTRTVNTEAFF
few NA TRBJ2-2 TRBV7-9 TGTGCCAGCACCCGACCGAACACCGGGGAGCTGTTTTTT CASTRPNTGELFF
few NA TRBJ1-5 TRBV9 TGTGCCAGCAGCCCAGGCCTGGGTGTGAAGCCCCAGCATTTT CASSPGLGVKPQHF
NA NA TRBJ2-1 TRBV4-1 TGCGCCAGCAGCCAAGATTCCAGGCCCAATGAGCAGTTCTTC CASSQDSRPNEQFF
NA NA TRBJ1-2 TRBV7-9 TGTGCCAGCAGCCCCCGGTGGGGGGAAGGCCCTTATGGCTACACCTTC CASSPRWGEGPYGYTF
NA TRBD2 TRBJ2-2 TRBV11-2 TGTGCCAGCAGACATTCGGGGGGGCCGGTCACCGGGGAGCTGTTTTTT CASRHSGGPVTGELFF
few NA TRBJ2-2 TRBV6-5 TGTGCCAGCAGTAACTTCGCCGGGGAGCTGTTTTTT CASSNFAGELFF
few NA TRBJ2-2 TRBV20-1 TGCAGTGCTAGAGATGGTTACACCGGGGAGCTGTTTTTT CSARDGYTGELFF
NA NA TRBJ2-6 TRBV5-1 TGCGCCAGCAGCTTGGTGGTAGCGTCCCTCGTCATGACTTTC CASSLVVASLVMTF
NA TRBD2 TRBJ2-5 TRBV7-2 TGTGCCAGCAGAGGCGGGGGGGCGAGGATGGGGTGGGAGACCCAGTACTTC CASRGGGARMGWETQYF
NA TRBD2 TRBJ2-1 TRBV10-3 TGTGCCATCAGTCTGACAGGGCGAAGTCTAGCGGGGGGCTCCAATGAGCAGTTCTTC CAISLTGRSLAGGSNEQFF
NA NA TRBJ1-2 TRBV6-2/TRBV6-3 TGTGCCAGCAGTTACGTGGACCGGAGTGGGGGCTACACCTTC CASSYVDRSGGYTF
NA NA TRBJ1-6 TRBV12-3/TRBV12-4 TGTGCCAGCAGCTCCTCAGTAGGGGGGCTATCACCCCTCCACTTT CASSSSVGGLSPLHF
few NA TRBJ2-2 TRBV20-1 TGCAGTGCAAGCGGACAGTTCCTAAACACCGGGGAGCTGTTTTTT CSASGQFLNTGELFF
NA TRBD1 TRBJ1-6 TRBV6-1 TGTGCCAGCAGTCCACAGGGGGCGCGTTCACCCCTCCACTTT CASSPQGARSPLHF
NA NA TRBJ2-4 TRBV3-1 TGTGCCAGCAGCCAATCAGGGGGGCGGCCTTTGTTC CASSQSGGRPLF
NA NA TRBJ2-5 TRBV16 TGTGCCAGCAGACAAACCTTCTGGGGAGCCCAGTACTTC CASRQTFWGAQYF
NA NA TRBJ2-2 TRBV20-1 TGCAGTGCTAGAGGCGGGGTGCCCGGGGAGCTGTTTTTT CSARGGVPGELFF
many NA TRBJ2-5 TRBV7-3 TGTGCCAGCAGCTTTGCGCAGACGGAGACCCAGTACTTC CASSFAQTETQYF
few TRBD1 TRBJ1-1 TRBV10-3 TGTGCCATCACGGGACAGATCAACACTGAAGCTTTCTTT CAITGQINTEAFF
few NA TRBJ1-2 TRBV29-1 TGCAGCGTTGAATCGTACGGAGTAGACTACTATGGCTACACCTTC CSVESYGVDYYGYTF
few NA TRBJ2-2 TRBV24-1 TGTGCCACCAGTGATTGGGTTAACACCGGGGAGCTGTTTTTT CATSDWVNTGELFF
few NA TRBJ1-6 TRBV7-9 TGTGCCAGCAGCGCCTCAGGAAATTCACCCCTCCACTTT CASSASGNSPLHF
few TRBD2 TRBJ2-1 TRBV12-3/TRBV12-4 TGTGCCAGCAGGAAGACTAGCGGGGGGGCCGATGAGCAGTTCTTC CASRKTSGGADEQFF
NA NA TRBJ2-2 TRBV19 TGTGCCAGTAGGACACAAAACACCGGGGAGCTGTTTTTT CASRTQNTGELFF
few NA TRBJ1-4 TRBV18 TGTGCCAGCTCCCTTACCGACAGAGCAAATGAAAAACTGTTTTTT CASSLTDRANEKLFF
few NA TRBJ2-3 TRBV11-2 TGTGCCAGCAGCTTTGGGAAGGCGCAGTATTTT CASSFGKAQYF
few NA TRBJ2-3 TRBV12-3/TRBV12-4 TGTGCCGGTCACGGGGGCGGGGCAGATACGCAGTATTTT CAGHGGGADTQYF
few NA TRBJ1-1 TRBV7-6 TGTGCCAGCAGCCTTACCCCAGCAAGTAACACTGAAGCTTTCTTT CASSLTPASNTEAFF
few TRBD1 TRBJ2-5 TRBV7-9 TGTGCCAGCAGCTTGCCCCTCGCCTCCGACAGGGGACAAGAGACCCAGTACTTC CASSLPLASDRGQETQYF
few TRBD1 TRBJ2-7 TRBV15 TGTGCCACCCGCTGGGACAGGGGTTCCGAGCAGTACTTC CATRWDRGSEQYF
NA NA TRBJ2-7 TRBV4-1 TGCGCCAGCAGCATGAGACAGTCCTACGAGCAGTACTTC CASSMRQSYEQYF
NA NA TRBJ1-4 TRBV7-6 TGTGCCAGCAGCCCCCGGGTGGATGAAAAACTGTTTTTT CASSPRVDEKLFF
few TRBD2 TRBJ2-3 TRBV7-3 TGTGCCAGCAGCTTCGCTAGCGGGGTCGGCACAGATACGCAGTATTTT CASSFASGVGTDTQYF